These T cell receptor beta chains were read from a single sample in a study of CD8+CD57+ T cells in acquired aplastic anemia. TCRdb re-called the reads through MiXCR, storing one row per CDR3 protein. This sample has 250,000 to 350,000 distinct CDR3 sequences; 50% to 70% occur once, and the top ten carry 7% to 9%. The source material was sorted CD4+, CD8+, or CD8+CD57+ T cells (not recorded which) from PBMCs. These receptors were obtained from a human donor with severe aplastic anemia or a healthy control (not recorded which). Each CDR3 is given with its conserved first and last residue. A D gene is named only where the DNA matches it firmly. Part of the rows lack a size; the others show once, few, many or a class for expanded clones.

V gene	D gene	J gene	clone size	CDR3 protein	CDR3 DNA
TRBV7-3	.	TRBJ2-7	.	CASSLNVGSIDTQYF	TGTGCCAGCAGCTTAAATGTCGGAAGCATAGATACGCAGTACTTC
TRBV10-3	TRBD1	TRBJ2-7	.	CAISSTGTDSYEQYF	TGTGCCATCAGTTCAACCGGGACAGACTCCTACGAGCAGTACTTC
TRBV7-2	TRBD1	TRBJ2-5	many	CASSYRGGETQYF	TGTGCCAGCAGCTACAGGGGTGGGGAGACCCAGTACTTC
TRBV11-2	.	TRBJ2-5	.	CASSLARDSREETQYF	TGTGCCAGCAGCTTAGCGCGAGACAGTAGGGAGGAGACCCAGTACTTC
TRBV6-5	.	TRBJ2-7	many	CASSYLAVGKAYEQYF	TGTGCCAGCAGTTACCTCGCCGTGGGGAAAGCCTACGAGCAGTACTTC
TRBV7-7	TRBD2	TRBJ2-5	.	CASSPDRTSGRGGTQYF	TGTGCTAGCAGCCCCGACCGGACTAGCGGGAGAGGCGGGACCCAGTACTTC
TRBV25-1	.	TRBJ1-4	.	CASSTDLNGATNEKLFF	TGTGCCAGCAGTACGGACTTGAACGGGGCAACTAATGAAAAACTGTTTTTT
TRBV20-1	.	TRBJ2-1	few	CSATGDGLGF	TGCAGTGCTACTGGGGACGGACTTGGATTC
TRBV5-1	TRBD2	TRBJ2-7	.	CASSSGGLDKDEQYF	TGCGCCAGCAGCTCGGGGGGACTAGATAAAGACGAGCAGTACTTC
TRBV9	TRBD2	TRBJ2-5	many	CASSVLSGGGETQYF	TGTGCCAGCAGCGTATTAAGCGGGGGAGGAGAGACCCAGTACTTC